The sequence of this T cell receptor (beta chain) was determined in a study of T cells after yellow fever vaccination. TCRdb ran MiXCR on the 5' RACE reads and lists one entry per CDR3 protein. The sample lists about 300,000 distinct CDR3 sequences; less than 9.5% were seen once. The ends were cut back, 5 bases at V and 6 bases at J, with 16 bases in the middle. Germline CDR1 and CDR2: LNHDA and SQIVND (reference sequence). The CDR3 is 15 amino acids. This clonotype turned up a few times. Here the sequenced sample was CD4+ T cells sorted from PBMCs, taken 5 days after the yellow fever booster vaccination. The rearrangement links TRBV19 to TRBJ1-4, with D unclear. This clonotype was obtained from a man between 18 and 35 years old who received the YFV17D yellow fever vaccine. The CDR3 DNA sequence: TGTGCCAGTAGTGGGATTCGGGCGAGTGATGAAAAACTGTTTTTT. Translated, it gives CASSGIRASDEKLFF.